The 20 T cell receptor beta chains given below trace back to one sample, sequenced in a study of beta chain features in type 1 diabetes. Expressed TCRB transcripts were sequenced after all isolated RNA was converted to cDNA. The assay was immunoSEQ multiplex PCR, and TCRdb's table has in-frame clones only and misses some. The sample contains about 150,000 clones, about 10% of which appear only once. Source material: central memory CD4+ T cells from blood. The receptors shown here come from a man younger than 35 in good health.

The chain employs TRBV20-1 and TRBJ2-5; no definite D call. Between the trimmed V and J ends, which lost 5 bases and 2 bases, there was a span of 6 bases. This CDR3 comprises 11 residues. Looked up from germline, CDR1 is DFQATT and CDR2 is SNEGSKA (reference sequence). The CDR3 DNA sequence: TGCAGTGCTCCTAAACAAGAGACCCAGTACTTC. Its protein is CSAPKQETQYF.

The rearrangement uses TRBV28 and TRBJ2-1; 14 bases line up with TRBD2. Germline CDR1 MDHEN, CDR2 SYDVKM. Trimming at V came to 3 bases and at J to 10 bases, leaving 5 bases not matched to a gene. The CDR3 sequence is 15 residues long. The CDR3 is CASSLTSGGAGEQFF. CDR3 sequence (DNA): TGTGCCAGCAGTTTGACTAGCGGGGGGGCAGGGGAGCAGTTCTTC.

A few counts support this clone. The chain is built from TRBV5-6 and TRBJ2-7; 13 bases match TRBD2. Germline CDR1 reads SGHDT; CDR2 reads YYEEEE. CDR3 size: 17 residues. With 4 bases clipped from V and 3 bases from J, the junction kept 10 bases outside the gene matches. This CDR3 reads CASSPRLAGGSIYEQYF. The CDR3 bases are TGTGCCAGCAGCCCACGACTAGCGGGGGGTTCCATCTACGAGCAGTACTTC.

This clone was seen more than once but under ten times. The genes are TRBV7-2 and TRBJ1-4; 7 positions agree with TRBD1. Germline trimming cut 5 bases from V and 8 bases from J; bases unmatched to any gene: 8. There are 14 residues in the CDR3. Germline V CDR1 and CDR2: SGHTA, FQGNSA. In nucleotides, the CDR3 is TGTGCCAGCAGCGGGAAGGGGGCTAGAGAAAAACTGTTTTTT. Amino acid sequence: CASSGKGAREKLFF. Complete variable domain (other parts from reference TRBV7-2 and TRBJ1-4): GAGVSQSPSNKVTEKGKDVELRCDPISGHTALYWYRQSLGQGLEFLIYFQGNSAPDKSGLPSDRFSAERTGGSVSTLTIQRTQQEDSAVYLCASSGKGAREKLFFGSGTQLSVL.

This clone appeared a few times. The rearrangement joins TRBV10-3 to TRBJ2-7, with 13 bases aligning to TRBD2. There are 18 residues in the CDR3. Unmatched junction bases numbered 14, after V lost 5 bases and J lost 4 bases. Looked up from germline, CDR1 is ENHRY and CDR2 is SYGVKD. The CDR3 protein is CAISPRTSGGQKNYEQYF. The CDR3 bases are TGTGCCATCAGTCCTAGGACTAGCGGGGGACAGAAAAATTACGAGCAGTACTTC.

The J gene is TRBJ2-2, the V gene TRBV11-2, with D possibly matching TRBD2 (6 bases). V lost 3 bases, J lost 5 bases, and 19 bases lay in between. Germline values: CDR1 SGHAT, CDR2 FQNNGV. The CDR3 consists of 17 residues. The CDR3 loop is CASSFVGGRLGTGELFF. CDR3 bases: TGTGCCAGCAGCTTCGTGGGGGGACGATTGGGAACCGGGGAGCTGTTTTTT.

In its sample, this clone was seen a few times. The chain employs TRBV7-2 and TRBJ2-3; a possible D gene is TRBD2 (5 bases). The V gene's germline CDR1 is SGHTA and CDR2 FQGNSA. With 3 bases removed from V and 2 bases from J, the gap between germline ends came to 12 bases. The CDR3 is 15 residues long. The CDR3 DNA reads as TGTGCCAGCAGCTTTAACCAGAGGGCCACAGATACGCAGTATTTT. This sequence encodes CASSFNQRATDTQYF.

This clone was observed a few times. The chain uses TRBV5-1 and TRBJ1-1, with a tentative D call TRBD1 (5 bases). Germline assignment: CDR1 SGHRS and CDR2 YFSETQ. V was pared by 4 bases and J by 4 bases, with 14 bases between. The CDR3 spans 14 residues. CDR3 DNA: TGCGCCAGCAGCGGGGGGACGGCGGGCACTGAAGCTTTCTTT. It encodes CASSGGTAGTEAFF.

The chain employs TRBV7-8 and TRBJ2-7; TRBD1 might be the D (6 bases). Germline CDR1 is SGHVS and CDR2 is FQNEAQ. Trimming removed 5 bases from V and 1 base from J, with 15 bases in between. The CDR3 has 15 residues. The CDR3 nucleotides are TGTGCCAGCAGCGCCACCGACAGGCCTTCCTACGAGCAGTACTTC. Amino acids: CASSATDRPSYEQYF. The full variable domain, with the rest looked up from reference TRBV7-8 and TRBJ2-7, is GAGVSQSPRYKVAKRGQDVALRCDPISGHVSLFWYQQALGQGPEFLTYFQNEAQLDKSGLPSDRFFAERPEGSVSTLKIQRTQQEDSAVYLCASSATDRPSYEQYFGPGTRLTVT.

The CDR3 here is CASSPGTEGYGYTF. DNA for the CDR3: TGTGCCAGCAGCCCCGGGACAGAAGGGTATGGCTACACCTTC. The V and J genes are TRBV7-2 and TRBJ1-2; 7 bases match TRBD1. With 5 bases clipped from V and 5 bases from J, the junction kept 8 bases outside the gene matches. There are 14 residues in the CDR3. Germline assignment: CDR1 SGHTA and CDR2 FQGNSA.

The gene calls are TRBV7-8 and TRBJ2-5; 7 bases are a match to TRBD2. The trim removed 1 base at V and 13 bases at J, leaving 6 bases unmatched. The CDR3 is 12 residues long. Per germline, CDR1 SGHVS and CDR2 FQNEAQ. The CDR3, as DNA: TGTGCCAGCAGCTTAGAACGGACTAGTCTGTACTTC. Translation: CASSLERTSLYF.

The J gene is TRBJ2-2, the V gene TRBV30, with D possibly matching TRBD2 (5 bases). Germline loops: CDR1 GTSNPN, CDR2 SVGIG (reference sequence). Trimming pared 1 base from V and 7 bases from J, leaving 13 bases between. This CDR3 has 14 residues. The CDR3 region has the DNA TGTGCCTGGAGTGGATGGACCGCGGGCGGGGAGCTGTTTTTT. As protein: CAWSGWTAGGELFF.

The table lists this clone with a few counts. The rearrangement links TRBV4-1 to TRBJ2-3, with 9 bases matching TRBD1. This CDR3 has 14 amino acids. Germline CDR1 MGHRA, CDR2 YSYEKL. V shed 6 bases and J 3 bases; nucleotides not matched to a gene: 4. The CDR3 DNA reads as TGCGCCAGCAGAGAACAGGGGGCGACAGATACGCAGTATTTT. Its protein product is CASREQGATDTQYF.

This clone showed up many times. The gene calls are TRBV7-9 and TRBJ2-1; 8 bases line up with TRBD2. The CDR3 has 13 amino acids. Losses at the gene ends were 4 bases for V and 6 bases for J; bases not matched to a gene: 2. Germline CDR1 SEHNR, CDR2 FQNEAQ (reference sequence). The CDR3 sequence: CASSSGTSNEQFF. In nucleotides, the CDR3 is TGTGCCAGCAGCTCCGGGACTAGCAATGAGCAGTTCTTC.

This clone was recorded many times. V is TRBV7-2 and J is TRBJ1-1; no firm D call. In germline, CDR1 is SGHTA, CDR2 FQGNSA. This CDR3 spans 13 amino acids. V was cut by 5 bases and J by 11 bases, with 18 bases left in between. CDR3 nucleotides: TGTGCCAGCAGCACGACATCACTCGATTTGGCTTTCTTT. This sequence encodes CASSTTSLDLAFF.

This rearrangement joins TRBV30 to TRBJ1-2, with a possible D match to TRBD1 (6 bases). V was pared by 8 bases and J by 4 bases, with 14 bases between. The germline V gene has CDR1 GTSNPN and CDR2 SVGIG (reference sequence). CDR3 length: 12 amino acids. In DNA form, the CDR3 reads TGTGCCGAAGGGGGTCTTGGCTATGGCTACACCTTC. Protein sequence: CAEGGLGYGYTF.

This chain links TRBV5-4 with TRBJ2-3; maybe TRBD2 (6 bases). The germline V gene has CDR1 SGHNT and CDR2 YYREEE (reference sequence). Deletions cut 4 bases from V and 2 bases from J, with 11 bases between. The CDR3 spans 14 residues. The CDR3 nucleotides are TGTGCCAGCAGCGGAGGGGACTTCACAGATACGCAGTATTTT. This gives the protein CASSGGDFTDTQYF.

This clone was detected only a few times. The rearrangement links TRBV4-3 to TRBJ2-3; 8 bases match TRBD2. CDR1 and CDR2 (germline): LGHNA, YSLEER. CDR3 length: 16 residues. With V trimmed by 0 bases and J by 4 bases, 6 bases remained unmatched. This CDR3 reads CASSQDGGGPPDTQYF. CDR3 bases: TGCGCCAGCAGCCAAGATGGCGGGGGGCCCCCAGATACGCAGTATTTT.

This chain uses TRBV7-2 with TRBJ2-4; 12 positions agree with TRBD2. CDR1 is SGHTA and CDR2 is FQGNSA in the germline V gene. The CDR3 covers 18 residues. J lost 7 bases, V lost 0 bases, and 10 bases had no gene match. DNA for the CDR3: TGTGCCAGCAGCTTAGCGCTGTCTAGCGGGGGGGAGGCGAACATTCAGTACTTC. As protein: CASSLALSSGGEANIQYF.

This clone was seen a handful of times. This rearrangement joins TRBV7-6 to TRBJ1-3; 8 bases are shared with TRBD1. Looked up from germline, CDR1 is SGHVS and CDR2 is FNYEAQ. Germline trimming cut 3 bases from V and 0 bases from J; bases unmatched to any gene: 4. The CDR3 is made up of 16 amino acids. The CDR3 spells CASSLTGVPSGNTIYF. The CDR3 DNA sequence: TGTGCCAGCAGCTTGACAGGGGTCCCCTCTGGAAACACCATATATTTT.